This TCR beta chain was sequenced during a study of blood T cells in healthy people across ages. The study, taken as a whole, reports: Both higher diversity and more naive CD4+ cells marked long-lived donors when set against aged donors. For the donors, CMV status was unknown and possibly confounded expanded clonotype changes.

The V end lost 3 bases, the J end lost 7 bases, and 13 bases lay between the germline ends. The CDR3 is 14 amino acids. Germline CDR1 ENHRY, CDR2 SYGVKD. This clonotype was counted between two and nine times. Antigen specificity is unknown. PCR was performed a second time for 7 to 11 cycles using a sample-barcoded 5' primer and a J-beta primer mix. TCRdb fed the 5' RACE reads into MiXCR, producing one record per CDR3 protein. The table has 1.8 million or so distinct CDR3 sequences, 30% to 40% seen once. Every sample had a minimum of 6 million PBMCs isolated. The sequence was collected from a human donor in good health. This chain joins TRBV10-3 and TRBJ2-1; TRBD1 might be the D (5 bases). The sequenced material came from blood. In nucleotides, the CDR3 is TGTGCCATCAGTGACCCAGACAGTCGAAATGAGCAGTTCTTC. It specifies CAISDPDSRNEQFF.